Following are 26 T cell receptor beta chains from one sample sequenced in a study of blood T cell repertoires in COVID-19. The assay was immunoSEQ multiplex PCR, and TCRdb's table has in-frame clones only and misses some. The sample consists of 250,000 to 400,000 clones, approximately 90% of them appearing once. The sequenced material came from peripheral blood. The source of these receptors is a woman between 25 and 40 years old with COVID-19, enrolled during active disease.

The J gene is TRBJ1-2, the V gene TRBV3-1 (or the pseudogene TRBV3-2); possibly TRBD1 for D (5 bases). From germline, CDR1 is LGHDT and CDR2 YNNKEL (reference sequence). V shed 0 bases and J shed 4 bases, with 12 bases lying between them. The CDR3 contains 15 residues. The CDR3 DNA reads TGTGCCAGCAGCCAAGATCAAAGGGACTTCTATGGCTACACCTTC. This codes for CASSQDQRDFYGYTF.

The CDR3 nucleotides read TGTGCCAGCAGCTTTTTTCAGTCTTACAACTATGGCTACACCTTC. It translates to CASSFFQSYNYGYTF. The V gene is TRBV11-3, the J gene TRBJ1-2, with D unclear. Germline V gene sequence: CDR1 SGHNT, CDR2 YENEEA. V shed 3 bases and J shed 2 bases, with 13 bases lying between them. There are 15 residues in the CDR3.

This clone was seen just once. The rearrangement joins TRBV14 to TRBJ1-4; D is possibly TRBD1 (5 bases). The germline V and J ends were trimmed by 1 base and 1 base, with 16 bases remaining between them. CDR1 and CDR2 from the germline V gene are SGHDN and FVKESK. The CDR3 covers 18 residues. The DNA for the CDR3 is TGTGCCAGCAGCCAAGGGTCCAGGGCCGTGGGAACTAATGAAAAACTGTTTTTT. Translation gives CASSQGSRAVGTNEKLFF.

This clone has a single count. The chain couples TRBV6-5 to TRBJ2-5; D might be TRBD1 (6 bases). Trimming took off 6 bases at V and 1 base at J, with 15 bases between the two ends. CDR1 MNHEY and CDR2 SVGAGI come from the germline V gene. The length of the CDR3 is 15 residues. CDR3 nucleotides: TGTGCCAGCAGGGGGAACCGGGACACCCAAGAGACCCAGTACTTC. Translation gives CASRGNRDTQETQYF.

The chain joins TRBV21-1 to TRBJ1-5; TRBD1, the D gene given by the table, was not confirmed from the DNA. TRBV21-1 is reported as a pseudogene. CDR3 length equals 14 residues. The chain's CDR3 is CASNLKTGKQPQHF. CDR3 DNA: TGTGCCAGCAACTTAAAGACAGGGAAACAGCCCCAGCATTTT.

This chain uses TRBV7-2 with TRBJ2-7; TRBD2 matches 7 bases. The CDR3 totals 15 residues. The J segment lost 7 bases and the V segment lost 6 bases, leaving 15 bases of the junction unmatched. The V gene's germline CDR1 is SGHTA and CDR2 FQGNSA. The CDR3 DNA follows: TGTGCCAGCAGACAAGGGGCAGGTCGAGCGGGGGAGCAGTACTTC. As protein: CASRQGAGRAGEQYF.

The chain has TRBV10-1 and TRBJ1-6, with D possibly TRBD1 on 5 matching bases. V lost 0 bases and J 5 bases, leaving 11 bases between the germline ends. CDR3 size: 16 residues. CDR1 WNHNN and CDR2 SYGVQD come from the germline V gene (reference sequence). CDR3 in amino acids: CASSESLAGNNSPLHF. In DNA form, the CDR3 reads TGCGCCAGCAGTGAGTCTTTGGCAGGGAATAATTCACCCCTCCACTTT.

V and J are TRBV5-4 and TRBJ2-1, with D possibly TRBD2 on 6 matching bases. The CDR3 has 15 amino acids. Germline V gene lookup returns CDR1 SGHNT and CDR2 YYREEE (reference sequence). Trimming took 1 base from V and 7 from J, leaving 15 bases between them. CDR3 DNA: TGTGCCAGCAGCTTGCTAGAAGGAGGGGATAATGAGCAGTTCTTC. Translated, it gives CASSLLEGGDNEQFF.

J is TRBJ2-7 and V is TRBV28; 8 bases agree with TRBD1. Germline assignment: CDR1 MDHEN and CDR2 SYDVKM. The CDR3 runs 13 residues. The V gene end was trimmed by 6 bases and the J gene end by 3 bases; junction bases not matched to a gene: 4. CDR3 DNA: TGTGCCAGCAGCCGGGACAGGAGCTACGAGCAGTACGTC. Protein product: CASSRDRSYEQYV.

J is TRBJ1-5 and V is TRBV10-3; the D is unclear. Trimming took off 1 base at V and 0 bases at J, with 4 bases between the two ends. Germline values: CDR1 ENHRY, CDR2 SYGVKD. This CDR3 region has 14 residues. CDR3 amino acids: CAISELYSNQPQHF. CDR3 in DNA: TGTGCCATCAGTGAGTTGTATAGCAATCAGCCCCAGCATTTT.

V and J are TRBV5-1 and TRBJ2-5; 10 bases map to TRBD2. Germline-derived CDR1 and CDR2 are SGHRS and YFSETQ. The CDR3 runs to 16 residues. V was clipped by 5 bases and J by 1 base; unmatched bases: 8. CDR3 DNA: TGCGCCAGCAGTTTTAGCGGGGGGCGAACCCAAGAGACCCAGTACTTC. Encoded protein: CASSFSGGRTQETQYF.

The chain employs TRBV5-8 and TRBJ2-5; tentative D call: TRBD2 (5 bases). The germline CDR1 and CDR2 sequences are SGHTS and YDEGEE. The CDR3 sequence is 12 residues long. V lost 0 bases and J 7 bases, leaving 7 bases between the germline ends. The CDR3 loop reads CASSLVEGTQYF. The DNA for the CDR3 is TGTGCCAGCAGCTTGGTTGAGGGGACCCAGTACTTC.

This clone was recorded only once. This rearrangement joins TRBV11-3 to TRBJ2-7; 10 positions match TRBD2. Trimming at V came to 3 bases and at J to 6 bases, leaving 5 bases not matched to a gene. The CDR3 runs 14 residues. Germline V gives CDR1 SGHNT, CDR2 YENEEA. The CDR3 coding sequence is TGTGCCAGCAGCTTCCGGCTAGCGGGGGTCGAGCAGTACTTC. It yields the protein CASSFRLAGVEQYF.

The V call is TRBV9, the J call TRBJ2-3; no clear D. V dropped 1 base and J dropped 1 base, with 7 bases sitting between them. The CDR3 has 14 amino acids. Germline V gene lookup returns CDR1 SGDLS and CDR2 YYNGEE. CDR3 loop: CASSVRVGTDTQYF. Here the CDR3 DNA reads TGTGCCAGCAGCGTACGAGTCGGCACAGATACGCAGTATTTT.

The CDR3 is CAISETSRGVGYTF. The DNA for the CDR3 is TGTGCCATCAGTGAGACTTCAAGAGGAGTCGGCTACACCTTC. V usage is TRBV10-3 and J usage is TRBJ1-2; no clear D. V was pared by 2 bases and J by 8 bases, with 15 bases between. The CDR3 is 14 amino acids. The germline CDR1 and CDR2 sequences are ENHRY and SYGVKD.

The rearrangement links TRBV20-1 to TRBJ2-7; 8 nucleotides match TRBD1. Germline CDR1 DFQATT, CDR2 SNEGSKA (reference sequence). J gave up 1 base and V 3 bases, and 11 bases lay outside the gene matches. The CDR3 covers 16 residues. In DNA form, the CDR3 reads TGCAGTGCTAGTGGGGGTCGGACAGGGAATTCCTACGAGCAGTACTTC. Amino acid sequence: CSASGGRTGNSYEQYF.

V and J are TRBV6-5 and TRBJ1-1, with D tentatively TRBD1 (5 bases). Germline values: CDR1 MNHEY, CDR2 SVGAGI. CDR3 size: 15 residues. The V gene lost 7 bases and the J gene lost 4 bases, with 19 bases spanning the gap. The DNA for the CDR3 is TGTGCCAGCACTAGCGTGGCAGGGTGGGGCACTGAAGCTTTCTTT. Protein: CASTSVAGWGTEAFF.

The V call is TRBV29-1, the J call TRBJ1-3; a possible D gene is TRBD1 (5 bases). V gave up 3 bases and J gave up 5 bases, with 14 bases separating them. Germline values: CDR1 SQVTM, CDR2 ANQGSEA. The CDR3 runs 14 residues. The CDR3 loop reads CSVEGEGERNTIYF. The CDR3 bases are TGCAGCGTTGAGGGGGAGGGTGAAAGAAACACCATATATTTT. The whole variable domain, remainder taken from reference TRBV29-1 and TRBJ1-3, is SAVISQKPSRDICQRGTSLTIQCQVDSQVTMMFWYRQQPGQSLTLIATANQGSEATYESGFVIDKFPISRPNLTFSTLTVSNMSPEDSSIYLCSVEGEGERNTIYFGEGSWLTVV.

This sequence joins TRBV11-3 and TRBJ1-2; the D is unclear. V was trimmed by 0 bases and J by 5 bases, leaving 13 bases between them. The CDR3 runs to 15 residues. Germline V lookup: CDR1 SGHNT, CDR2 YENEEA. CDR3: CASSLDSWAQYGYTF. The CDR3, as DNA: TGTGCCAGCAGCTTAGATTCGTGGGCTCAGTATGGCTACACCTTC.

CDR3 DNA sequence: TGTGCCAGCAGCCTAAGACGGGGAGTAGAGACTGAAGCTTTCTTT. Amino acid sequence: CASSLRRGVETEAFF. The chain is built from TRBV7-2 and TRBJ1-1; D not resolved. This CDR3 comprises 15 residues. Germline V gives CDR1 SGHTA, CDR2 FQGNSA. Trimming shortened V by 5 bases and J by 5 bases, and 18 bases separated the two germline ends.

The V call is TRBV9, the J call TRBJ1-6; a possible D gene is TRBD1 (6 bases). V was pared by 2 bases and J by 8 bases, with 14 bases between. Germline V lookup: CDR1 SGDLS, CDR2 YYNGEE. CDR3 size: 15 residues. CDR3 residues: CASSVNRERDSPLHF. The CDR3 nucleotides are TGTGCCAGCAGCGTCAACAGGGAGAGGGATTCACCCCTCCACTTT.

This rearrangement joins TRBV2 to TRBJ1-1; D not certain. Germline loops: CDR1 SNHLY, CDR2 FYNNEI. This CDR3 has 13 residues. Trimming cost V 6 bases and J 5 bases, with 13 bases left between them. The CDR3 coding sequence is TGTGCCAGCAGGCCTCTAAGGGAGACTGAAGCTTTCTTT. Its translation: CASRPLRETEAFF.

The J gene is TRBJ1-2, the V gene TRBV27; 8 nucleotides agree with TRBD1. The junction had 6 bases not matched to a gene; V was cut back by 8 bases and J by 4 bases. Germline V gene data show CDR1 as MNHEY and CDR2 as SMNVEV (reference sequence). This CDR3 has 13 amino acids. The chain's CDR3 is CASYDRGSYGYTF. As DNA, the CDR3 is TGTGCCAGCTACGACAGGGGAAGCTATGGCTACACCTTC.

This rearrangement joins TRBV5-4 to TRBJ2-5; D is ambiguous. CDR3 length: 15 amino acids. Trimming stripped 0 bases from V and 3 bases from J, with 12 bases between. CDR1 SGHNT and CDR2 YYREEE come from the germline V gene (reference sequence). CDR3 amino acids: CASSLAGTPKETQYF. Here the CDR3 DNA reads TGTGCCAGCAGCTTGGCTGGCACCCCGAAAGAGACCCAGTACTTC.

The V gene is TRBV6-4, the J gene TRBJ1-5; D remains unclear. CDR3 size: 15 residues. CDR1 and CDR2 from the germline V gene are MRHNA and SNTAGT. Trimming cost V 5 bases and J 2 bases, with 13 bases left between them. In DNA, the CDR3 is TGTGCCAGCAGTATCCACAAGGGAGGCAATCAGCCCCAGCATTTT. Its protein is CASSIHKGGNQPQHF.

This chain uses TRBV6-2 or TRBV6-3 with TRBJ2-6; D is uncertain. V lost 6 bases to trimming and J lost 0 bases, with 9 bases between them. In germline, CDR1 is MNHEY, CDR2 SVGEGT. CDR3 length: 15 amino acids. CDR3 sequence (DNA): TGTGCCAGCAGCGACTGGAGCTCTGGGGCCAACGTCCTGACTTTC. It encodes CASSDWSSGANVLTF.